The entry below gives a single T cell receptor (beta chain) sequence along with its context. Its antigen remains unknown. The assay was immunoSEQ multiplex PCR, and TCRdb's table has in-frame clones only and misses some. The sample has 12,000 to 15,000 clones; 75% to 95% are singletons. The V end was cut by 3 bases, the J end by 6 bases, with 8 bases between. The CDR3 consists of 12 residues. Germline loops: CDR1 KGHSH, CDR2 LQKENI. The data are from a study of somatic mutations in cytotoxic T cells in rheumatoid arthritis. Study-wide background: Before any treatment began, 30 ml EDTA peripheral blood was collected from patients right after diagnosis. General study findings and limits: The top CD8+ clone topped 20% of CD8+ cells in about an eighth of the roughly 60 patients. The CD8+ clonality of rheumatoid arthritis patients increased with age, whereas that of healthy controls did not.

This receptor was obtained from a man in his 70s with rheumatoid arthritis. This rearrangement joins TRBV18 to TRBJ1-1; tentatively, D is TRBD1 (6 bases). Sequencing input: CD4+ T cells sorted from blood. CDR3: CASSPRGPEAFF. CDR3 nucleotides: TGTGCCAGCTCACCCAGGGGACCTGAAGCTTTCTTT.